This T cell receptor (beta chain) emerged from a study of blood T cells in healthy people across ages. A second 7 to 11 cycle PCR used barcoded and J-beta primers. Using its own MiXCR run on the 5' RACE reads, TCRdb lists one record per CDR3 protein. The profile shows 1.5 million to 2 million distinct CDR3 sequences, about 50% of them singletons. Per the germline V gene, CDR1 is SNHLY and CDR2 is FYNNEI. Trimming shortened V by 5 bases and J by 2 bases, and 13 bases separated the two germline ends. The length of the CDR3 is 14 residues. The clonotype originates from a woman between 40 and 55 years old in good health. Sequenced input: blood. The chain has TRBV2 and TRBJ2-7; the D is unclear. This CDR3 is CASSHPGVPYEQYF. In DNA, the CDR3 is TGTGCCAGCAGTCACCCAGGAGTGCCCTACGAGCAGTACTTC.